The T cell receptor (beta chain) described here comes from a study of blood T cell repertoires in COVID-19. The overall study: Samples of COVID-19 (acute and convalescent) were obtained from the United States, Italy and Spain.

Germline CDR1 and CDR2: WNHNN and SYGVQD (reference sequence). The CDR3 has 15 amino acids. Trimming stripped 3 bases from V and 2 bases from J, with 12 bases between. This clone has just one count. Only in-frame clones appear in the TCRdb table, and some are missing; sequencing was by immunoSEQ multiplex PCR. The sample includes 85,000 to 100,000 clones, around 82% of them seen just once. This chain connects TRBV10-1 to TRBJ2-3; the D is unclear. Sequences were obtained from peripheral blood. This TCR was recovered from a man over 45 who had recovered from COVID-19. CDR3 nucleotides: TGCGCCAGCAGTGACCAGGCGTCAATCACAGATACGCAGTATTTT. This encodes CASSDQASITDTQYF.